This TCR beta chain was sequenced for a study of Ad26.COV2.S vaccination and SARS-CoV-2 variants. Study-wide background: Donor allocation was to the COV1001 Ad26.COV2.S trial arm.

Produced via immunoSEQ multiplex PCR; TCRdb's table is partial and in-frame only. The sample has approximately 400,000 clones; about four fifths are singletons. Treatment noted: roughly 20 received Ad26.COV2.S at low or high dose, single or two shots; about 5 received placebo; per-sample allocation not given. Collection of the samples took place on day 63 after the first injection of vaccine or placebo. V lost 5 bases to trimming and J lost 2 bases, with 14 bases between them. This CDR3 region has 15 residues. CDR1 MNHEY and CDR2 SVGEGT come from the germline V gene. This chain joins TRBV6-2 or TRBV6-3 and TRBJ2-3; D is undetermined. This clonotype was obtained from a person between 18 and 60 years old who received the Ad26.COV2.S COVID-19 vaccine or a placebo. The sequencing here drew on peripheral blood, taken in a trial of Ad26.COV2.S vaccine versus placebo. The CDR3 coding sequence is TGTGCCAGCAGTCTAGGCCTGGTCAACACAGATACGCAGTATTTT. It codes for CASSLGLVNTDTQYF.